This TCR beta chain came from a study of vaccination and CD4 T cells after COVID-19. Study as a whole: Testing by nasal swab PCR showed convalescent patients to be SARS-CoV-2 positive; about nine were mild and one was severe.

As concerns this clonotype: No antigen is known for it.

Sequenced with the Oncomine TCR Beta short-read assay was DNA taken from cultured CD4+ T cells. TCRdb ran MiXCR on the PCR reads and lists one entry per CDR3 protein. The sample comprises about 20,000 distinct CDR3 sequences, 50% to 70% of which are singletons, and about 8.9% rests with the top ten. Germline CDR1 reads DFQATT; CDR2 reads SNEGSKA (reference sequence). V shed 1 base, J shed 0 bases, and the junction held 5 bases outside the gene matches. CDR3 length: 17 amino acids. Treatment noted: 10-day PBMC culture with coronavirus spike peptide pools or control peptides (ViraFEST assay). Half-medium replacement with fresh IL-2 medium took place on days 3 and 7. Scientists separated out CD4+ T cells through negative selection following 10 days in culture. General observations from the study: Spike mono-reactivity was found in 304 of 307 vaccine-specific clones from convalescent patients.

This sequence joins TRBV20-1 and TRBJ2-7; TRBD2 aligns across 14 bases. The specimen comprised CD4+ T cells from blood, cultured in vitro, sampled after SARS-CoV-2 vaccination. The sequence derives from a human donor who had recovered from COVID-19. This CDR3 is CSARVRLAGGVSYEQYF. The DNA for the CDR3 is TGCAGTGCTAGAGTTAGACTAGCGGGAGGGGTCTCCTACGAGCAGTACTTC.